What follows are 23 T cell receptor beta chains derived from one specimen sequenced in a study of blood T cell repertoires in COVID-19. Measured with immunoSEQ multiplex PCR; TCRdb has only the in-frame clones, and not every one. The table shows 120,000 or so clones, with 65% to 85% occurring only once. Sequences were obtained from peripheral blood. The receptors stem from an older man with active or convalescent COVID-19.

This clone was detected only a few times. The gene calls are TRBV5-4 and TRBJ2-1, with TRBD2 matching 11 bases. V lost 4 bases, J lost 5 bases, and 11 bases stayed unmatched. In germline, CDR1 is SGHNT, CDR2 YYREEE (reference sequence). CDR3 length: 17 amino acids. The CDR3 DNA sequence: TGTGCCAGCAGCCCGGGGGGGCTAGCGGGGGGAAACAATGAGCAGTTCTTC. It translates to CASSPGGLAGGNNEQFF.

The gene calls are TRBV6-1 and TRBJ2-1; D remains ambiguous. V lost 0 bases, J lost 8 bases, and 8 bases lay in between. Germline values: CDR1 MNHNS, CDR2 SASEGT. This CDR3 is 13 amino acids long. As DNA, the CDR3 is TGTGCCAGCAGTGAAGCCGGGTGGGATGAGCAGTTCTTC. It yields the protein CASSEAGWDEQFF.

This clone was counted between two and nine times. V usage is TRBV7-9 and J usage is TRBJ2-3; 8 bases line up with TRBD2. The CDR3 extends over 15 amino acids. J lost 2 bases, V lost 5 bases, and 6 bases had no gene match. Germline CDR1 SEHNR, CDR2 FQNEAQ (reference sequence). CDR3 sequence: CASSQGLGYTDTQYF. For the CDR3, the DNA is TGTGCCAGCAGCCAGGGACTAGGATACACAGATACGCAGTATTTT.

The V gene is TRBV5-1, the J gene TRBJ1-4; D gene unclear. CDR3 size: 14 residues. V lost 0 bases and J 8 bases, leaving 11 bases between the germline ends. CDR1 and CDR2 (germline): SGHRS, YFSETQ. Here the CDR3 reads CASSLGPEGEKLFF. DNA for the CDR3: TGCGCCAGCAGCTTGGGACCGGAGGGAGAAAAACTGTTTTTT.

The genes are TRBV9 and TRBJ2-3; D unclear. Between the trimmed V and J ends, which lost 4 bases and 5 bases, there was a span of 14 bases. Germline-derived CDR1 and CDR2 are SGDLS and YYNGEE. The length of the CDR3 is 14 residues. As DNA, the CDR3 is TGTGCCAGCAGCCCCCGATTTCGAGGAGATACGCAGTATTTT. This gives the protein CASSPRFRGDTQYF.

The J gene is TRBJ2-5, the V gene TRBV9, with a tentative D call TRBD1 (8 bases). Trimming removed 1 base at V and 5 bases at J, with 12 bases between. Germline CDR1 SGDLS, CDR2 YYNGEE. This CDR3 spans 14 amino acids. The CDR3 region has the DNA TGTGCCAGCAGCGTAAGCGGGACAGGCGAGACCCAGTACTTC. Translating it yields CASSVSGTGETQYF.

The chain combines TRBV9 with TRBJ2-5, with D possibly matching TRBD1 (5 bases). The CDR3 length is 14 residues. Germline loops: CDR1 SGDLS, CDR2 YYNGEE. Deletions cut 4 bases from V and 3 bases from J, with 13 bases between. The CDR3: CASSPGQGEETQYF. Here the CDR3 DNA reads TGTGCCAGCAGCCCAGGGCAGGGTGAAGAGACCCAGTACTTC.

The CDR3 here is CASSLLGQGGGGTEAFF. As DNA, the CDR3 is TGCGCCAGCAGCCTCTTGGGACAGGGTGGGGGAGGTACTGAAGCTTTCTTT. The rearrangement uses TRBV5-1 and TRBJ1-1; 9 nucleotides align to TRBD1. The CDR3 is 17 residues long. Germline V CDR1 and CDR2: SGHRS, YFSETQ. V trimming: 4 bases; J trimming: 5 bases; junction bases outside the gene matches: 15.

This sequence joins TRBV14 and TRBJ2-5, with 16 bases lining up with TRBD2. V trimming: 0 bases; J trimming: 5 bases; junction bases outside the gene matches: 9. The CDR3 runs 19 residues. CDR1 is SGHDN, CDR2 FVKESK, per germline. This chain's CDR3 is CASSQDWGLAGGPLETQYF. The CDR3 DNA is TGTGCCAGCAGCCAAGATTGGGGACTAGCGGGGGGGCCATTGGAGACCCAGTACTTC.

This chain joins TRBV11-1 and TRBJ1-2; TRBD1 matches 8 bases. The CDR3 extends over 13 amino acids. Germline trimming cut 5 bases from V and 2 bases from J; bases unmatched to any gene: 1. Germline V CDR1 and CDR2: SGHAT, FQDESV (reference sequence). This CDR3 is CASSRTGNYGYTF. In DNA form, the CDR3 reads TGTGCCAGCAGCCGGACAGGGAACTATGGCTACACCTTC.

The CDR3 here is CASSVATGLAGGFEQFF. The CDR3 coding sequence is TGTGCCAGCAGCGTAGCTACGGGACTAGCGGGGGGGTTTGAGCAGTTCTTC. The chain couples TRBV9 to TRBJ2-1; 16 bases align to TRBD2. Germline loops: CDR1 SGDLS, CDR2 YYNGEE. The junction had 6 bases not matched to a gene; V was cut back by 0 bases and J by 9 bases. This CDR3 spans 17 amino acids.

This chain joins TRBV2 and TRBJ2-5; 9 nucleotides match TRBD2. With V trimmed by 4 bases and J by 2 bases, 2 bases remained unmatched. The CDR3 spans 14 residues. Germline V gene sequence: CDR1 SNHLY, CDR2 FYNNEI. The CDR3 sequence: CASSGLADQETQYF. The CDR3 DNA reads TGTGCCAGCAGTGGACTAGCGGATCAAGAGACCCAGTACTTC.

This rearrangement joins TRBV7-9 to TRBJ2-1, with D perhaps matching TRBD2 (5 bases). The germline gives CDR1 SEHNR, CDR2 FQNEAQ (reference sequence). The length of the CDR3 is 15 residues. V was shortened by 2 bases and J by 4 bases, with 12 bases between the two germline ends. CDR3 sequence: CASSLYAGSYNEQFF. The CDR3 DNA is TGTGCCAGCAGCTTATACGCGGGCTCTTACAATGAGCAGTTCTTC.

The chain couples TRBV6-5 to TRBJ2-5; D gene ambiguous. Germline CDR1 and CDR2: MNHEY and SVGAGI. Trimming removed 0 bases at V and 5 bases at J, with 7 bases between. The CDR3 spans 13 residues. The DNA for the CDR3 is TGTGCCAGCAGTTACTCCCCCCGGGAGACCCAGTACTTC. It specifies CASSYSPRETQYF.

The chain links TRBV5-1 to TRBJ2-5; 13 bases match TRBD2. V was pared by 5 bases and J by 3 bases, with 4 bases of the junction left unmatched. Per the germline V gene, CDR1 is SGHRS and CDR2 is YFSETQ. The CDR3 has 15 residues. CDR3 residues: CASRAGTSGEETQYF. Here the CDR3 DNA reads TGCGCCAGCAGGGCCGGGACTAGCGGGGAAGAGACCCAGTACTTC.

V and J are TRBV3-1 (or the pseudogene TRBV3-2) and TRBJ2-1; 7 positions match TRBD1. CDR3 size: 14 residues. The junction had 6 bases not matched to a gene; V was cut back by 7 bases and J by 3 bases. Germline CDR1 and CDR2: LGHDT and YNNKEL (reference sequence). In nucleotides, the CDR3 is TGTGCCAGCACCCAGGGACAGATCTACAATGAGCAGTTCTTC. Translation gives CASTQGQIYNEQFF.

The chain links TRBV12-3 or TRBV12-4 to TRBJ1-2, with TRBD1 identical over 8 bases. V shed 3 bases, J shed 8 bases, and the junction held 2 bases outside the gene matches. CDR3 length equals 12 residues. CDR3 nucleotide sequence: TGTGCCAGCAGTTTGCAGGGGGCAGGCTACACCTTC. Amino acids: CASSLQGAGYTF.

The V gene is TRBV15, the J gene TRBJ1-2; 8 bases are a match to TRBD1. CDR1 is LNHNV, CDR2 YYDKDF, per germline (reference sequence). There are 15 residues in the CDR3. The V and J ends lost 0 bases and 4 bases, in that order; junction bases with no gene match: 4. The CDR3 reads CATSRDPGGTYGYTF. The CDR3 DNA reads TGTGCCACCAGCAGAGATCCAGGGGGCACCTATGGCTACACCTTC. Full variable domain (outside the CDR3, taken from reference TRBV15 and TRBJ1-2): DAMVIQNPRYQVTQFGKPVTLSCSQTLNHNVMYWYQQKSSQAPKLLFHYYDKDFNNEADTPDNFQSRRPNTSFCFLDIRSPGLGDTAMYLCATSRDPGGTYGYTFGSGTRLTVV.

The V and J genes are TRBV11-2 and TRBJ1-5, with 7 bases aligning to TRBD1. Per germline, CDR1 SGHAT and CDR2 FQNNGV. CDR3 length: 13 residues. Trimming cost V 4 bases and J 7 bases; bases outside gene matches: 4. Here the CDR3 reads CASSSGQNQPQHF. CDR3 nucleotide sequence: TGTGCCAGCAGCTCGGGACAGAACCAGCCCCAGCATTTT.

The chain has TRBV12-5 and TRBJ2-3, with 7 bases aligning to TRBD1. In germline, CDR1 is LGHNT, CDR2 FRNRAP. There are 16 residues in the CDR3. The V segment lost 0 bases and the J segment 2 bases; nucleotides outside the gene matches: 5. CDR3 sequence reads: CASGLVEGAPTDTQYF. In DNA, the CDR3 is TGTGCTAGTGGTTTGGTCGAGGGGGCCCCCACAGATACGCAGTATTTT.

This clone was counted between two and nine times. CDR3 DNA sequence: TGCGCCAGCAGCTTGGGGGACAGGCACGAACAAGGGGCCCAGTACTTC. Its protein product is CASSLGDRHEQGAQYF. The chain recombines TRBV5-1 with TRBJ2-5; TRBD1 matches 8 bases. J was trimmed by 9 bases and V by 0 bases; bases with no gene match: 13. CDR3 length: 16 residues. Germline V gene sequence: CDR1 SGHRS, CDR2 YFSETQ.

The chain links TRBV2 to TRBJ2-5; possible D gene TRBD2, 7 bases. V was trimmed by 7 bases and J by 4 bases, leaving 16 bases between them. Germline CDR1 is SNHLY and CDR2 is FYNNEI. The CDR3 runs 14 residues. The CDR3 DNA reads TGTGCCAGCAACGTTGCGGGGGCCGGAGAGACCCAGTACTTC. It translates to CASNVAGAGETQYF.

The chain uses TRBV5-1 and TRBJ1-3; 8 bases fit TRBD1. Per the germline V gene, CDR1 is SGHRS and CDR2 is YFSETQ. Unmatched junction bases numbered 11, after V lost 0 bases and J lost 6 bases. The CDR3 contains 17 residues. CDR3 amino acids: CASSLDPSGGGLNTIYF. For the CDR3, the DNA is TGCGCCAGCAGCTTGGATCCCTCAGGGGGCGGTTTAAACACCATATATTTT.